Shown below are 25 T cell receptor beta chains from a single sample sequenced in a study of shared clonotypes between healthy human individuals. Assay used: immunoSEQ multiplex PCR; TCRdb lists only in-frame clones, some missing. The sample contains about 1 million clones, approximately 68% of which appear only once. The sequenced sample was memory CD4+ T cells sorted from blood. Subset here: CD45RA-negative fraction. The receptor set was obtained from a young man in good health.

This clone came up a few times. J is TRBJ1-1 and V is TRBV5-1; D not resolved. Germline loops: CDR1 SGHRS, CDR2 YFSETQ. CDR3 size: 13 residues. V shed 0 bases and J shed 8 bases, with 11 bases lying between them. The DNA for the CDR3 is TGCGCCAGCAGCTTGGTGCAAGGACCGGAAGCTTTCTTT. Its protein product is CASSLVQGPEAFF.

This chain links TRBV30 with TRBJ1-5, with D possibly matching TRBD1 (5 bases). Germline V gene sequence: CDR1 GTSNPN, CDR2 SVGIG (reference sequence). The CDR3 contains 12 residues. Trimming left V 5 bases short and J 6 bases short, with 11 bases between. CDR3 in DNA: TGTGCCTGGGGGTTCAGGGCTCAGCCCCAGCATTTT. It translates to CAWGFRAQPQHF.

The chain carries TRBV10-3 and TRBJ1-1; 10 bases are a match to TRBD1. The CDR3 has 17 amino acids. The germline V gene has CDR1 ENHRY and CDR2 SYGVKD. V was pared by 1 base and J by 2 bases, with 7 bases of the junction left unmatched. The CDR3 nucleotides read TGTGCCATCAGTGAGTTGGGGGGGACAGGGGCTAACACTGAAGCTTTCTTT. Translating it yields CAISELGGTGANTEAFF.

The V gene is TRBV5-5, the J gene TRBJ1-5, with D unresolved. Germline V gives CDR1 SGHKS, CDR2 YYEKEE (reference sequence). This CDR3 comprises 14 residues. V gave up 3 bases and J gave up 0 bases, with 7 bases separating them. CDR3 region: CASSWGNSNQPQHF. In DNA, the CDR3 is TGTGCCAGCAGCTGGGGAAATAGCAATCAGCCCCAGCATTTT.

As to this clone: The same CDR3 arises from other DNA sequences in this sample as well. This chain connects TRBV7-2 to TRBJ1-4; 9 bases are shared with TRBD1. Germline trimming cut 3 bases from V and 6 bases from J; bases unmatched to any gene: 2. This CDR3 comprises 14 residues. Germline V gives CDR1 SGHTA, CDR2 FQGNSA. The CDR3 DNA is TGTGCCAGCAGCTTGGGACAGGGATATGAAAAACTGTTTTTT. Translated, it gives CASSLGQGYEKLFF.

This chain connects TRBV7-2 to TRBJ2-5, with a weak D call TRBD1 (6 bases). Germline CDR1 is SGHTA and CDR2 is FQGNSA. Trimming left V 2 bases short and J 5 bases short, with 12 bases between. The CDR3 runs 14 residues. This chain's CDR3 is CASSLTGKVETQYF. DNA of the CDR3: TGTGCCAGCAGCTTAACAGGGAAGGTCGAGACCCAGTACTTC. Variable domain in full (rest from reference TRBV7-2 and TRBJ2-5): GAGVSQSPSNKVTEKGKDVELRCDPISGHTALYWYRQSLGQGLEFLIYFQGNSAPDKSGLPSDRFSAERTGGSVSTLTIQRTQQEDSAVYLCASSLTGKVETQYFGPGTRLLVL.

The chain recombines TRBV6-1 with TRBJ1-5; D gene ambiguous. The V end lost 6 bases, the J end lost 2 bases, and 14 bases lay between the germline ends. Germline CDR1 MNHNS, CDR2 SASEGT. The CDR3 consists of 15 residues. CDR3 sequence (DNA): TGTGCCAGCAGGGCAGAATTTACTCGCAATCAGCCCCAGCATTTT. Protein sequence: CASRAEFTRNQPQHF.

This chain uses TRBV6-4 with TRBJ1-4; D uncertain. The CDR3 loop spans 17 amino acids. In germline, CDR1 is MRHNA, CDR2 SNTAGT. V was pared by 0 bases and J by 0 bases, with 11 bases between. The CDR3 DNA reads TGTGCCAGCAGTGACTCAGGTCAGCTCGCAACTAATGAAAAACTGTTTTTT. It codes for CASSDSGQLATNEKLFF.

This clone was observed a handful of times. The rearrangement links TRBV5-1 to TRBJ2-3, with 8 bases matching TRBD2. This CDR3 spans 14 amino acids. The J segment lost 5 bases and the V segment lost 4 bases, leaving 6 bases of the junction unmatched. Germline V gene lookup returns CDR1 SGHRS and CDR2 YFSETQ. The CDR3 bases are TGCGCCAGCAGCCCCCGGGGGGGAGGAGATACGCAGTATTTT. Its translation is CASSPRGGGDTQYF.

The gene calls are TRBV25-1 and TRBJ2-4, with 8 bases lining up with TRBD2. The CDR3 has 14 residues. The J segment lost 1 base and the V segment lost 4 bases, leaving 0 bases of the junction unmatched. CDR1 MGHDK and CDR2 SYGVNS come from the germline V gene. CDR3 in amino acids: CASSASGAKNIQYF. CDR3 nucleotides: TGTGCCAGCAGTGCTAGCGGGGCCAAAAACATTCAGTACTTC.

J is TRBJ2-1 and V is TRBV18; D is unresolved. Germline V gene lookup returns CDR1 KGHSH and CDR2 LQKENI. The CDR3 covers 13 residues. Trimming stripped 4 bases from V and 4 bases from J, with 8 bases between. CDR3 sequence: CASSLMDYNEQFF. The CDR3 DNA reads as TGTGCCAGCTCACTAATGGATTACAATGAGCAGTTCTTC.

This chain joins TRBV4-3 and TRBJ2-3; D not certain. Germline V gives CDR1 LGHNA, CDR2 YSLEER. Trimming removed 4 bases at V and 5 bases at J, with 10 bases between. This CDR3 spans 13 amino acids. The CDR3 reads CASSLRQIDTQYF. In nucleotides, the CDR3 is TGCGCCAGCAGCCTCCGGCAAATAGATACGCAGTATTTT.

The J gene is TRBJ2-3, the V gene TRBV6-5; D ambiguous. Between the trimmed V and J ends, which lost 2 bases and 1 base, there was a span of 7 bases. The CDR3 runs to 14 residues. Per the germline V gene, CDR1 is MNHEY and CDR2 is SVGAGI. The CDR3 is CASSYPDRTDTQYF. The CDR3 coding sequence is TGTGCCAGCAGTTACCCCGACCGCACAGATACGCAGTATTTT.

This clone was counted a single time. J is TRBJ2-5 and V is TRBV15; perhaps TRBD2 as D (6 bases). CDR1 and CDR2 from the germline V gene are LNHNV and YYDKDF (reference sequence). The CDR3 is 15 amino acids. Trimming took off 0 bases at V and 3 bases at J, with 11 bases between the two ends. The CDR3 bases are TGTGCCACCAGCAGAGATTTATCGGGGGAAGAGACCCAGTACTTC. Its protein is CATSRDLSGEETQYF. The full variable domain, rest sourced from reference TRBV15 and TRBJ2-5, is DAMVIQNPRYQVTQFGKPVTLSCSQTLNHNVMYWYQQKSSQAPKLLFHYYDKDFNNEADTPDNFQSRRPNTSFCFLDIRSPGLGDTAMYLCATSRDLSGEETQYFGPGTRLLVL.

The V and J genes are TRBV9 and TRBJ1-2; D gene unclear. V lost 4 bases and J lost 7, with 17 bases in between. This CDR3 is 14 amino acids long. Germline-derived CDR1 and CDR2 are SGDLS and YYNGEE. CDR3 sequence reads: CASSFYGEIGGYTF. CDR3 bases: TGTGCCAGCAGCTTCTACGGGGAGATCGGTGGCTACACCTTC.

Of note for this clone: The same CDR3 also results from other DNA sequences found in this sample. CDR3 DNA sequence: TGTGCCAGCAGTGAAGGTCCTTATGGCTACACCTTC. It translates to CASSEGPYGYTF. The V and J genes are TRBV6-1 and TRBJ1-2; D unresolved. This CDR3 contains 12 residues. Germline-derived CDR1 and CDR2 are MNHNS and SASEGT. V was shortened by 1 base and J by 5 bases, with 5 bases between the two germline ends.

This CDR3 reads CASSPDGGGVDEQFF. CDR3 DNA: TGTGCCAGCAGCCCAGACGGGGGAGGGGTCGATGAGCAGTTCTTC. The chain couples TRBV9 to TRBJ2-1, with TRBD2 identical over 7 bases. V trimming: 4 bases; J trimming: 8 bases; junction bases outside the gene matches: 12. The CDR3 is made up of 15 amino acids. Germline CDR1 SGDLS, CDR2 YYNGEE.

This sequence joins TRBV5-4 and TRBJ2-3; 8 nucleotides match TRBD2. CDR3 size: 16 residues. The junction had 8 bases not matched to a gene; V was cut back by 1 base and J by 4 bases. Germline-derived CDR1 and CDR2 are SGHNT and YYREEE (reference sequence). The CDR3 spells CASSLFAGGGADTQYF. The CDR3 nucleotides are TGTGCCAGCAGCTTGTTCGCGGGGGGCGGGGCAGATACGCAGTATTTT.

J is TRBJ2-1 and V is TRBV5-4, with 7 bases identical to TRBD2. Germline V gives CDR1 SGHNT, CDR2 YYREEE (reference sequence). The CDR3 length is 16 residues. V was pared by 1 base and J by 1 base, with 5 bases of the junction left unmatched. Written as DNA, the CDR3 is TGTGCCAGCAGCTTGTTGGGGAGGGCTTCCTACAATGAGCAGTTCTTC. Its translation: CASSLLGRASYNEQFF. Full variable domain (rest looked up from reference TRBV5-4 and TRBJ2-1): ETGVTQSPTHLIKTRGQQVTLRCSSQSGHNTVSWYQQALGQGPQFIFQYYREEENGRGNFPPRFSGLQFPNYSSELNVNALELDDSALYLCASSLLGRASYNEQFFGPGTRLTVL.

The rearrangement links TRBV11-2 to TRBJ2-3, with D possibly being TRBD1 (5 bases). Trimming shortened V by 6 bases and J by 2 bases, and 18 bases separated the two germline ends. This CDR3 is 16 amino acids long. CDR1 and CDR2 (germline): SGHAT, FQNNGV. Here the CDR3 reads CASRLSWGIFTDTQYF. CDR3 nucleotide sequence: TGTGCCAGCAGGCTTTCCTGGGGCATATTCACAGATACGCAGTATTTT.

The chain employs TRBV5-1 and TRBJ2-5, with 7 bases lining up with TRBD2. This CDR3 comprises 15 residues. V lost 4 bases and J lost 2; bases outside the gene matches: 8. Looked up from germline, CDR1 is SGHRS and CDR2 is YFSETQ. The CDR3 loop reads CASSTLGGLQETQYF. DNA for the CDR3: TGCGCCAGCAGCACCCTCGGGGGACTACAAGAGACCCAGTACTTC. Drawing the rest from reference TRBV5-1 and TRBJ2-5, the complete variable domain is KAGVTQTPRYLIKTRGQQVTLSCSPISGHRSVSWYQQTPGQGLQFLFEYFSETQRNKGNFPGRFSGRQFSNSRSEMNVSTLELGDSALYLCASSTLGGLQETQYFGPGTRLLVL.

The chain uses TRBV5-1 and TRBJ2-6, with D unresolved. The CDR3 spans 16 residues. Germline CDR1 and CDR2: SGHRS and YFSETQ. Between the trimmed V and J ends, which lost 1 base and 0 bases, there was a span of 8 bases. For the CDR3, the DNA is TGCGCCAGCAGCTTGTTGCAGACCTCTGGGGCCAACGTCCTGACTTTC. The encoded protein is CASSLLQTSGANVLTF.

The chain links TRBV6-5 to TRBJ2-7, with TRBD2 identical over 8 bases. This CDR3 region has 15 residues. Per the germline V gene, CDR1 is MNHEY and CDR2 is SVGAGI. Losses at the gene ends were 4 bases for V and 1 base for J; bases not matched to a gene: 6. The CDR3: CASSFAGGQSYEQYF. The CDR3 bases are TGTGCCAGCAGTTTCGCGGGAGGACAGTCCTACGAGCAGTACTTC.

For the CDR3, the DNA is TGTGCCAGCAGTGGAGGGACAGGAGGACCTGGAAACACCATATATTTT. Protein product: CASSGGTGGPGNTIYF. The chain is built from TRBV6-1 and TRBJ1-3; TRBD1 matches at 8 bases. This CDR3 region has 16 residues. Germline CDR1 MNHNS, CDR2 SASEGT. The trim removed 4 bases at V and 2 bases at J, leaving 7 bases unmatched.

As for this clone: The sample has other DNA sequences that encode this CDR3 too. CDR3 loop: CASSPGTSGKETQYF. For the CDR3, the DNA is TGTGCCAGCAGCCCCGGGACTAGCGGGAAAGAGACCCAGTACTTC. The V call is TRBV11-3, the J call TRBJ2-5; the match to TRBD2 covers 13 bases. The germline CDR1 and CDR2 sequences are SGHNT and YENEEA. Losses at the gene ends were 5 bases for V and 3 bases for J; bases not matched to a gene: 3. The CDR3 runs to 15 residues.